This T cell receptor (beta chain) was obtained from a study of T cells in Graves' hyperthyroidism and ophthalmopathy (dated by TCRdb to between 2018 and 2021). About the study as a whole: Peripheral blood was sampled at the time of initial diagnosis, prior to any treatment. To identify distinguishing TCR V-J signatures, a discovery cohort of around 100 patients was used, comprising roughly 45 with Graves' ophthalmopathy and approximately 58 with stable Graves' hyperthyroidism. Prospective prediction of ophthalmopathy was tested in an independent validation cohort of 18 to 20 hyperthyroidism patients and 17 patients who later progressed to ophthalmopathy. The roughly 100 discovery patients were randomly divided into training and test sets at a 7:3 ratio. Thyroid tissue and blood T-cell repertoires from about six Graves' hyperthyroidism patients were also compared in the study. After sampling, hyperthyroidism patients received methimazole starting at 30 mg daily, and ophthalmopathy patients received high-dose intravenous methylprednisolone. TCR Vbeta CDR3 sequencing of around 130 peripheral blood samples (roughly 41 ophthalmopathy, 70 to 85 hyperthyroidism and roughly 17 progressor patients) is reported in the paper.

The CDR3 starts with the cysteine, ends with the phenylalanine, and has 13 residues. Of the read, only the CDR3 DNA is kept; its 39 bases are in frame from base 1. Per the germline V gene (reference sequence), DFQATT is the CDR1 and SNEGSKA is the CDR2. V loses 1 base, J loses 6 bases, and the germline ends lie 13 bases apart. Comment on this clonotype: Its antigen is currently not known. One base away there is no much larger clone; base qualities are not given.

Stable Graves' hyperthyroidism was defined as the absence of progression to ophthalmopathy over 18 months of follow-up. Hyperthyroidism patients were newly diagnosed, with disease duration under 2 months, and aged 18 to 65 years. The study excluded patients with uncontrolled infections, other autoimmune diseases, pregnancy or lactation. Diagnoses relied on clinical symptoms, serum thyroxine and TRAb, thyroid ultrasound and orbital computed tomography. PBMCs were isolated from 8 to 10 ml of fresh peripheral blood by Ficoll-Paque density gradient centrifugation. Trizol reagent was used to extract total RNA, and RNA quality was then checked on an Agilent 2100 Bioanalyzer. Broader findings and caveats from the paper: Ophthalmopathy was separated from stable hyperthyroidism by a 13 V-J signature model, with approximately 89% sensitivity and approximately 81% specificity obtained in cross-validation and 80%/75% obtained in testing. In validation, progression to ophthalmopathy was predicted by the model with approximately 67% sensitivity and just over 72% specificity, a median of around 6.5 months before onset. Most expanded thyroid clonotypes (frequency above 0.001) were also detected in blood, a finding suggesting that blood repertoires may reflect thyroid immune responses. No statistical method was used to set the sample size in advance, and investigators knew the group allocation.

TCR beta CDR3 regions were amplified from RNA transcripts. For the first round of RT-PCR on the TCR CDR3, the HTBI primer set was used together with the Qiagen OneStep RT-PCR kit. Libraries were constructed in a second round of multiplex PCR, after which size selection and purification were carried out. The libraries were sequenced on an Illumina HiSeq2000 using paired-end 100 bp reads. Per the source publication's procedure: Raw data were processed with SOAPnuke, discarding reads with adapters, uncalled bases, mean Phred below 15, or no exact constant-primer or identifier match. COPE v1.2.5 was used to merge the high-quality paired reads, and each unique nucleotide sequence was defined as a clonotype. MiTCR v1.1 was used to align clonotypes to the IMGT TRBV, TRBD and TRBJ reference segments. The analysis was restricted to V-J combinations with a frequency above 0.0001, which together covered just over 99% of the repertoires. A TCS score was defined as the ratio between F50 (clonal expansion) and ExV (chaos), using BLOSUM62-based TCRdist between CDR3 peptides within each V-J. Welch's t-statistics and random forest reduced 450 to 600 V-J features to 13, which were used in a naive Bayes classifier (R e1071). TCRdb's own reprocessing of the public reads used fastp at Q25 and MiXCR and kept productive beta chains. Identical CDR3 proteins give one entry, which carries the most common genes and DNA. What appears here as the V and J calls and clone size reflects TCRdb's work, not the paper's. The sample profile shows under 250,000 distinct CDR3 sequences; around 16% of them were found once. Clones ranked in the top ten supply around 52% of the sample.

Material: blood. This clonotype originated in a woman in her forties or fifties with Graves' hyperthyroidism. Recombination joined TRBV20-1 with TRBJ2-7; no D segment can be confidently identified. CDR3 sequence: CSARGGPLGEQYF. The DNA sequence follows: TGCAGTGCTAGAGGTGGCCCTCTCGGCGAGCAGTACTTC.